A single sample gave rise to the 17 T cell receptor beta chains below, sequenced in a study of shared clonotypes between healthy human individuals. Only in-frame clones appear in the TCRdb table, and some are missing; sequencing was by immunoSEQ multiplex PCR. The sample includes about 1.9 million clones, approximately 92% seen only once; the top ten take under 2%. It was CD45RO-negative cells, positively selected for CCR7, that made up naive CD8 cells, with terminally differentiated effector memory CD45RA+ cells excluded. Sample: naive CD8+ T cells from PBMCs. These receptors were collected from a man between 18 and 29 years old in good health. Some clones in this sample may be carry-over from other donors' samples.

The rearrangement joins TRBV27 to TRBJ1-2, with D unresolved. The CDR3 extends over 13 amino acids. V was clipped by 2 bases and J by 8 bases, with 12 bases between them. Germline CDR1 reads MNHEY; CDR2 reads SMNVEV (reference sequence). The CDR3 sequence is CASSLGPGRGYTF. CDR3 nucleotide sequence: TGTGCCAGCAGTTTAGGACCGGGCCGGGGCTACACCTTC.

This chain joins TRBV28 and TRBJ2-5; the D gene is possibly TRBD2 (5 bases). There are 13 residues in the CDR3. V gave up 5 bases and J gave up 4 bases, with 11 bases separating them. Germline assignment: CDR1 MDHEN and CDR2 SYDVKM. The CDR3 DNA is TGTGCCAGCAGTCGCCGGGAATCAGAGACCCAGTACTTC. It codes for CASSRRESETQYF.

The chain is built from TRBV5-8 and TRBJ2-3; D possibly corresponds to TRBD2 (6 bases). Germline lookup yields CDR1 SGHTS and CDR2 YDEGEE. The CDR3 has 16 amino acids. Trimming shortened V by 0 bases and J by 6 bases, and 17 bases separated the two germline ends. The DNA for the CDR3 is TGTGCCAGCAGCTTGGTCGCGGAGGGAATATCGGATACGCAGTATTTT. Amino acid sequence: CASSLVAEGISDTQYF. The whole variable domain, remainder taken from reference TRBV5-8 and TRBJ2-3, is EAGVTQSPTHLIKTRGQQATLRCSPISGHTSVYWYQQALGLGLQFLLWYDEGEERNRGNFPPRFSGRQFPNYSSELNVNALELEDSALYLCASSLVAEGISDTQYFGPGTRLTVL.

The chain combines TRBV19 with TRBJ2-7, with TRBD1 identical over 11 bases. This CDR3 is built from 14 residues. Germline assignment: CDR1 LNHDA and CDR2 SQIVND (reference sequence). V dropped 9 bases and J dropped 6; count of bases not matched to a gene: 10. CDR3: CASGRGQGAFEQYF. Written as DNA, the CDR3 is TGTGCCAGCGGACGAGGACAGGGGGCCTTCGAGCAGTACTTC.

This clone appeared once. The chain carries TRBV10-2 and TRBJ2-3, with 9 bases aligning to TRBD2. V was clipped by 0 bases and J by 3 bases; unmatched bases: 4. Per the germline V gene, CDR1 is WSHSY and CDR2 is SAAADI. This CDR3 spans 16 amino acids. The CDR3 sequence: CASSESAGGPTDTQYF. The CDR3 DNA is TGCGCCAGCAGTGAGTCTGCGGGAGGGCCTACAGATACGCAGTATTTT.

The chain is built from TRBV6-5 and TRBJ2-5, with 11 bases matching TRBD2. Germline V lookup: CDR1 MNHEY, CDR2 SVGAGI. This CDR3 is built from 15 residues. V shed 5 bases and J 2 bases; nucleotides not matched to a gene: 4. CDR3 sequence reads: CASSLGLAVQETQYF. For the CDR3, the DNA is TGTGCCAGCAGTCTGGGACTAGCGGTACAAGAGACCCAGTACTTC.

The rearrangement uses TRBV14 and TRBJ2-7; possibly TRBD1 or TRBD2 for D (5 bases each). V was clipped by 1 base and J by 2 bases, with 12 bases between them. CDR3 size: 15 residues. The germline gives CDR1 SGHDN, CDR2 FVKESK. CDR3 sequence reads: CASSQVGEGTYEQYF. CDR3 nucleotide sequence: TGTGCCAGCAGCCAAGTCGGCGAGGGGACCTACGAGCAGTACTTC.

This chain links TRBV30 with TRBJ2-2; 8 nucleotides align to TRBD2. The junction had 9 bases not matched to a gene; V was cut back by 0 bases and J by 3 bases. The CDR3 contains 17 residues. Germline assignment: CDR1 GTSNPN and CDR2 SVGIG (reference sequence). CDR3 nucleotide sequence: TGTGCCTGGAGTGTACCCCCCAGCGGGAGTTACACCGGGGAGCTGTTTTTT. It specifies CAWSVPPSGSYTGELFF.

This clone was detected a few times. This sequence joins TRBV27 and TRBJ1-1, with unresolved D. Germline V gives CDR1 MNHEY, CDR2 SMNVEV (reference sequence). This CDR3 comprises 12 residues. Trimming left V 4 bases short and J 1 base short, with 4 bases between. The CDR3 protein is CASSSQNTEAFF. Here the CDR3 DNA reads TGTGCCAGCAGTTCCCAGAACACTGAAGCTTTCTTT.

The V and J genes are TRBV2 and TRBJ2-1; 12 bases are shared with TRBD2. The junction had 13 bases not matched to a gene; V was cut back by 6 bases and J by 7 bases. The CDR3 is made up of 17 amino acids. CDR1 and CDR2 from the germline V gene are SNHLY and FYNNEI. The CDR3 loop reads CASSRPSLAGGRNEQFF. The CDR3 DNA sequence: TGTGCCAGCAGCCGACCTAGCCTAGCGGGAGGGCGAAATGAGCAGTTCTTC.

CDR3 sequence: CASSSGLEQFF. CDR3 sequence (DNA): TGTGCCAGCAGCTCCGGGCTTGAGCAGTTCTTC. V is TRBV11-2 and J is TRBJ2-1; D unresolved. Trimming removed 4 bases from V and 9 bases from J, with 7 bases in between. There are 11 residues in the CDR3. The germline V gene encodes CDR1 SGHAT and CDR2 FQNNGV.

As regards this clone: This same CDR3 is encoded by further DNA sequences in the sample. V gene TRBV27 combines with J gene TRBJ2-7; D remains ambiguous. V was pared by 3 bases and J by 0 bases, with 9 bases between. CDR1 MNHEY and CDR2 SMNVEV come from the germline V gene (reference sequence). This CDR3 comprises 14 residues. Here the CDR3 DNA reads TGTGCCAGCAGTTTCCGGGTGAGCTCCTACGAGCAGTACTTC. Translated, it gives CASSFRVSSYEQYF.

The chain uses TRBV5-1 and TRBJ2-3; 11 positions agree with TRBD2. Germline V gene sequence: CDR1 SGHRS, CDR2 YFSETQ. The length of the CDR3 is 22 residues. The ends lost 4 bases at V and 6 bases at J; junction bases unmatched: 28. The CDR3 sequence: CASSPGFPARIAGGKFVDTQYF. CDR3 bases: TGCGCCAGCAGCCCGGGGTTTCCAGCCAGGATAGCGGGAGGGAAGTTCGTCGATACGCAGTATTTT.

V usage is TRBV9 and J usage is TRBJ2-7, with TRBD1 identical over 7 bases. The germline CDR1 and CDR2 sequences are SGDLS and YYNGEE. Trimming removed 0 bases from V and 2 bases from J; junction bases left unmatched: 5. The CDR3 is 15 residues long. The CDR3 DNA sequence: TGTGCCAGCAGCGTAGGGGACAGTCCTGCCTACGAGCAGTACTTC. Translating it yields CASSVGDSPAYEQYF.

The rearrangement joins TRBV28 to TRBJ2-2; 11 nucleotides match TRBD2. The CDR3 runs to 17 residues. CDR1 and CDR2 from the germline V gene are MDHEN and SYDVKM. Trimming took 3 bases from V and 3 from J; bases not matched to a gene: 6. The DNA of the CDR3 is TGTGCCAGCAGTTTGTACCCGGGACTAGCGGACACCGGGGAGCTGTTTTTT. The encoded protein is CASSLYPGLADTGELFF. The full variable domain, with the rest looked up from reference TRBV28 and TRBJ2-2, is DVKVTQSSRYLVKRTGEKVFLECVQDMDHENMFWYRQDPGLGLRLIYFSYDVKMKEKGDIPEGYSVSREKKERFSLILESASTNQTSMYLCASSLYPGLADTGELFFGEGSRLTVL.

The chain combines TRBV27 with TRBJ2-7; 14 bases line up with TRBD2. Germline trimming cut 4 bases from V and 7 bases from J; bases unmatched to any gene: 15. Germline CDR1 is MNHEY and CDR2 is SMNVEV (reference sequence). This CDR3 is 18 amino acids long. The CDR3 sequence: CASSSSPRLAGGPGEQYF. In DNA, the CDR3 is TGTGCCAGCAGTTCCTCCCCGAGACTAGCGGGAGGGCCGGGGGAGCAGTACTTC.

The gene calls are TRBV5-4 and TRBJ2-5; 8 bases are shared with TRBD1. V lost 0 bases, J lost 2 bases, and 15 bases stayed unmatched. The CDR3 runs to 19 residues. Germline CDR1 SGHNT, CDR2 YYREEE (reference sequence). CDR3 residues: CASSLGDRNFNPIQETQYF. In nucleotides, the CDR3 is TGTGCCAGCAGCTTGGGGGACAGGAATTTTAACCCAATTCAAGAGACCCAGTACTTC.